The next 18 T cell receptor beta chains were all read from a single sample in a study of blood T cell repertoires in COVID-19. The repertoire was sequenced with immunoSEQ multiplex PCR; TCRdb's copy has only in-frame clones and lacks some. Here the sample spans about 300,000 clones, about 93% being singletons. Specimen: PBMCs or T cells enriched from blood (not recorded which). The receptors derive from a woman aged 25-40 years who had recovered from COVID-19.

The chain uses TRBV10-3 and TRBJ2-3; D possibly corresponds to TRBD1 (5 bases). There are 17 residues in the CDR3. Germline-derived CDR1 and CDR2 are ENHRY and SYGVKD. Trimming took off 8 bases at V and 0 bases at J, with 21 bases between the two ends. CDR3 sequence reads: CAISTLEETASTDTQYF. CDR3 bases: TGTGCCATCTCGACTTTAGAGGAGACAGCTAGCACAGATACGCAGTATTTT.

This chain connects TRBV27 to TRBJ2-1, with 9 nucleotides matching TRBD2. The CDR3 sequence is 15 residues long. The germline CDR1 and CDR2 sequences are MNHEY and SMNVEV (reference sequence). The V segment lost 8 bases and the J segment 5 bases; nucleotides outside the gene matches: 10. The CDR3 bases are TGTGCCAGCTCCCCAACTAGCGGGCGAAACAATGAGCAGTTCTTC. Its translation is CASSPTSGRNNEQFF.

DNA for the CDR3: TGTGCCAGCAGTCTTCTCCAGAACAGGGGCCATTATAGCAATCAGCCCCAGCATTTT. Its translation is CASSLLQNRGHYSNQPQHF. The chain employs TRBV6-2 or TRBV6-3 and TRBJ1-5, with TRBD1 matching over 7 bases. From germline, CDR1 is MNHEY and CDR2 SVGEGT. This CDR3 has 19 residues. Unmatched junction bases numbered 16, after V lost 5 bases and J lost 0 bases.

The V call is TRBV5-6, the J call TRBJ2-7; D is possibly TRBD2 (6 bases). This CDR3 is built from 12 residues. V was clipped by 3 bases and J by 5 bases, with 9 bases between them. The germline CDR1 and CDR2 sequences are SGHDT and YYEEEE. This chain's CDR3 is CASSSGVHEQYF. The DNA for the CDR3 is TGTGCCAGCAGCTCGGGGGTCCACGAGCAGTACTTC.

The gene calls are TRBV5-4 and TRBJ2-7; 11 positions agree with TRBD2. This CDR3 has 17 amino acids. Germline CDR1 reads SGHNT; CDR2 reads YYREEE (reference sequence). Trimming removed 2 bases from V and 4 bases from J; junction bases left unmatched: 11. The CDR3 coding sequence is TGTGCCAGCAGCTTAGGGACTAGCGGTTGGAAAGGTTACGAGCAGTACTTC. It translates to CASSLGTSGWKGYEQYF.

The chain employs TRBV3-1 (or the pseudogene TRBV3-2) and TRBJ2-1; 8 bases are shared with TRBD2. With V trimmed by 0 bases and J by 5 bases, 3 bases remained unmatched. The CDR3 totals 15 residues. CDR1 and CDR2 from the germline V gene are LGHDT and YNNKEL (reference sequence). The CDR3 is CASSQDSGGDNEQFF. The CDR3 coding sequence is TGTGCCAGCAGCCAAGATTCGGGAGGGGACAATGAGCAGTTCTTC.

The chain has TRBV7-6 and TRBJ2-6; 13 bases map to TRBD2. Germline trimming cut 5 bases from V and 4 bases from J; bases unmatched to any gene: 11. This CDR3 is built from 19 residues. Germline values: CDR1 SGHVS, CDR2 FNYEAQ. The CDR3 DNA sequence: TGTGCCAGCAGCCAGGGACTAGCGGGATTAGGATCGGGGGCCAACGTCCTGACTTTC. Protein: CASSQGLAGLGSGANVLTF.

The chain combines TRBV28 with TRBJ2-7, with TRBD1 matching over 10 bases. The CDR3 loop spans 17 amino acids. Trimming cost V 7 bases and J 4 bases; bases outside gene matches: 16. CDR1 and CDR2 (germline): MDHEN, SYDVKM. Here the CDR3 DNA reads TGTGCCAGCAATCGTGCCCCGGGACAGGGGATGAGTTACGAGCAGTACTTC. Translating gives CASNRAPGQGMSYEQYF.

CDR3: CASSISSGRGTQYF. The DNA for the CDR3 is TGTGCCAGTAGTATATCTAGCGGGAGAGGTACGCAGTATTTT. This chain links TRBV19 with TRBJ2-3; 10 positions match TRBD2. The CDR3 consists of 14 residues. Germline CDR1 is LNHDA and CDR2 is SQIVND (reference sequence). The ends lost 2 bases at V and 8 bases at J; junction bases unmatched: 4.

This chain connects TRBV24-1 to TRBJ2-1; 8 bases line up with TRBD1. The CDR3 loop spans 21 amino acids. Germline V gene lookup returns CDR1 KGHDR and CDR2 SFDVKD. The V gene end was trimmed by 2 bases and the J gene end by 4 bases; junction bases not matched to a gene: 21. CDR3 in amino acids: CATSDSDMGQEWRVGYNEQFF. The CDR3 DNA sequence: TGTGCCACCAGTGATTCAGACATGGGACAGGAATGGAGGGTGGGGTACAATGAGCAGTTCTTC.

This chain uses TRBV2 with TRBJ2-7; the D is unclear. Germline CDR1 is SNHLY and CDR2 is FYNNEI. The CDR3 has 13 amino acids. V lost 2 bases and J lost 1, with 6 bases in between. The CDR3 region has the DNA TGTGCCAGCAGTGAATCGTTTTCCTACGAGCAGTACTTC. Protein: CASSESFSYEQYF.

The chain recombines TRBV7-2 with TRBJ2-7; possible D gene TRBD2, 6 bases. V was trimmed by 5 bases and J by 0 bases, leaving 11 bases between them. The CDR3 extends over 14 amino acids. The germline gives CDR1 SGHTA, CDR2 FQGNSA. The chain's CDR3 is CASSPRDFSYEQYF. The CDR3 DNA is TGTGCCAGCAGCCCCCGGGACTTCTCCTACGAGCAGTACTTC.

J is TRBJ1-2 and V is TRBV28; D possibly corresponds to TRBD1 (6 bases). The CDR3 length is 13 residues. V was cut by 2 bases and J by 4 bases, with 8 bases left in between. CDR1 and CDR2 (germline): MDHEN, SYDVKM. CDR3 residues: CASSLDRFYGYTF. The DNA of the CDR3 is TGTGCCAGCAGTTTAGACAGGTTCTATGGCTACACCTTC.

The V and J genes are TRBV11-1 and TRBJ1-2, with D unclear. Germline-derived CDR1 and CDR2 are SGHAT and FQDESV (reference sequence). Trimming pared 2 bases from V and 1 base from J, leaving 8 bases between. This CDR3 region has 14 residues. CDR3 DNA: TGTGCCAGCAGCTTATTCCAGGATAACTATGGCTACACCTTC. Its translation: CASSLFQDNYGYTF.

The CDR3 region is CASSLRLAGRETQYF. The CDR3 DNA sequence: TGTGCCAGCAGCCTTCGACTAGCGGGTAGAGAGACCCAGTACTTC. The V call is TRBV11-2, the J call TRBJ2-5; 10 nucleotides line up with TRBD2. This CDR3 is 15 amino acids long. Germline CDR1 reads SGHAT; CDR2 reads FQNNGV. Losses at the gene ends were 5 bases for V and 4 bases for J; bases not matched to a gene: 7.

V is TRBV18 and J is TRBJ2-2, with 8 bases matching TRBD1. Germline values: CDR1 KGHSH, CDR2 LQKENI. The V and J ends lost 2 bases and 1 base, in that order; junction bases with no gene match: 3. The CDR3 covers 16 residues. Written as DNA, the CDR3 is TGTGCCAGCTCACCATCCGGGACAGGGAACACCGGGGAGCTGTTTTTT. Translating gives CASSPSGTGNTGELFF.

The chain has TRBV30 and TRBJ1-4; 8 nucleotides line up with TRBD1. The junction had 6 bases not matched to a gene; V was cut back by 2 bases and J by 7 bases. The CDR3 consists of 14 residues. Germline V gene lookup returns CDR1 GTSNPN and CDR2 SVGIG (reference sequence). The CDR3 spells CAWSSQGALEKLFF. DNA for the CDR3: TGTGCCTGGAGTAGCCAGGGGGCTCTTGAAAAACTGTTTTTT.

V usage is TRBV24-1 and J usage is TRBJ2-1; maybe TRBD2 (6 bases). The CDR3 is 14 amino acids. Per the germline V gene, CDR1 is KGHDR and CDR2 is SFDVKD. Trimming shortened V by 2 bases and J by 6 bases, and 10 bases separated the two germline ends. CDR3 in amino acids: CATSDYGGGNEQFF. CDR3 coding DNA: TGTGCCACCAGTGATTACGGGGGAGGCAATGAGCAGTTCTTC.